Sequencing of this TCR beta chain was carried out in a study of radiotherapy plus CTLA-4 blockade in lung cancer. Overall study: Among all patients, 15% to 20% showed objective responses, while roughly 28% had disease control. Broader study findings: Expansion in blood of tumor-derived TCR clones was seen after radiotherapy plus ipilimumab. The best prediction of response reportedly came from early blood T cell clone dynamics, with interferon-beta.

Alongside CTLA-4 blockade with ipilimumab, patients with chemo-refractory metastatic non-small-cell lung cancer received focal radiation. In regard to this clone: Its target is unknown.

Profiled with immunoSEQ multiplex PCR; TCRdb holds only in-frame clones, not every one. The profile covers some 66,000 clones, with about four fifths appearing a single time and about 4% taken by the ten largest. Per germline, CDR1 SGHDT and CDR2 YYEEEE. V gave up 0 bases and J gave up 7 bases, with 13 bases separating them. The CDR3 consists of 14 residues. The receptor was derived from a human donor with non-small cell lung cancer who had a partial response to radiotherapy plus ipilimumab. Sequencing was performed on peripheral blood, taken from a patient treated with radiotherapy plus ipilimumab. The V gene is TRBV5-6, the J gene TRBJ1-2; D uncertain. This CDR3 reads CASSLGISSSGYTF. The CDR3 bases are TGTGCCAGCAGCTTGGGTATCAGTTCCTCTGGCTACACCTTC.